This paragraph reports one T cell receptor beta chain. Germline loops: CDR1 SQVTM, CDR2 ANQGSEA. The CDR3 is made up of 13 amino acids. V was trimmed by 2 bases and J by 2 bases, leaving 9 bases between them. This sample was included in a study of control samples from healthy donors and cancer patients. This table comes from immunoSEQ multiplex PCR, and its TCRdb copy is limited to in-frame clones, with some not included. This sample has about 89,000 clones; over 75% occur once, and the top ten carry approximately 2.1%. The J gene is TRBJ1-1, the V gene TRBV29-1, with D uncertain. The sequence was obtained from a woman aged 35 to 49 in good health. Sequencing was done on a sample of blood. Here the CDR3 reads CSVEKQLNTEAFF. The CDR3 DNA reads TGCAGCGTTGAAAAACAGCTAAACACTGAAGCTTTCTTT.